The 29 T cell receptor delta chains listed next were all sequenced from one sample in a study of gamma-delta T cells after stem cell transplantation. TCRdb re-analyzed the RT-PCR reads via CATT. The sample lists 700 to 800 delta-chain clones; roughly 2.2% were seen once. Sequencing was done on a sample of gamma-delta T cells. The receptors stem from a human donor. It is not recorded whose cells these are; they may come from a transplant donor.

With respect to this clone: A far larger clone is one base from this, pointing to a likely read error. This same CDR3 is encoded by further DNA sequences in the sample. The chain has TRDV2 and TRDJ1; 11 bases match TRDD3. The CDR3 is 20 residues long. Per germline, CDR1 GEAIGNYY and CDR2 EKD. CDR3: CACDTVGGGYVNLDTDKLIF. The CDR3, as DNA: TGTGCATGTGACACCGTTGGTGGGGGATACGTCAATTTGGACACCGATAAACTCATCTTT.

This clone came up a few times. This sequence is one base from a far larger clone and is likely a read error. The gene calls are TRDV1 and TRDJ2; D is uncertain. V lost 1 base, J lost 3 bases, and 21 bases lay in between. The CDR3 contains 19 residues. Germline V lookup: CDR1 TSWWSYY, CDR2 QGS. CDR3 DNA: TGTGCTCTTGGGGAACAACTATTCAAGGACCTCCCCATGACAGCACAACTCTTCTTT. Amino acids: CALGEQLFKDLPMTAQLFF.

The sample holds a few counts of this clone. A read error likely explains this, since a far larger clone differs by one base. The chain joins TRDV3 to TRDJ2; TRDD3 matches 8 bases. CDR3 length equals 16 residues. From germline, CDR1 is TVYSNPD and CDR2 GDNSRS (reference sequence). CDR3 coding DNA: TGTGCCTTTAGTAGGTGGGATACGGGCTTGACAACACAACTCTTCTTT. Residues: CAFSRWDTGLTTQLFF.

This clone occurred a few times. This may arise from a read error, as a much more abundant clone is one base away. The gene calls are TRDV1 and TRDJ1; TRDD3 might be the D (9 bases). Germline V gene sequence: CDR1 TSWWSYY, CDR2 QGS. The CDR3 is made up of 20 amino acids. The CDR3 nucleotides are TGTGCTCTTGGGATAGAACCGGCCTTCCTAGTCTACTGGGGGACCACGAAACCCATCTTT. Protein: CALGIEPAFLVYWGTTKPIF.

The CDR3 nucleotides read TGTGCCTGTGACAGTACTGGGGGATCCTGGGACACCCGACAGATGTTTTTC. This codes for CACDSTGGSWDTRQMFF. The rearrangement uses TRDV2 and TRDJ3; 9 bases fit TRDD3. The CDR3 spans 17 residues. Germline loops: CDR1 GEAIGNYY, CDR2 EKD. The V and J ends lost 2 bases and 1 base, in that order; junction bases with no gene match: 2.

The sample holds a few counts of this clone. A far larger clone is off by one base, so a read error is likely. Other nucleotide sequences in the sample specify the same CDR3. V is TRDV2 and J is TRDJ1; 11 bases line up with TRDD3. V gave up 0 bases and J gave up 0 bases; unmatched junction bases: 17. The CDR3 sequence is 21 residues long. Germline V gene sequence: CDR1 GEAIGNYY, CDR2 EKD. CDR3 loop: CACDTVIGGYAKSPYTDKLIF. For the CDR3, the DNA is TGTGCCTGTGACACCGTAATTGGGGGATACGCGAAGAGCCCGTACACCGATAAACTCATCTTT.

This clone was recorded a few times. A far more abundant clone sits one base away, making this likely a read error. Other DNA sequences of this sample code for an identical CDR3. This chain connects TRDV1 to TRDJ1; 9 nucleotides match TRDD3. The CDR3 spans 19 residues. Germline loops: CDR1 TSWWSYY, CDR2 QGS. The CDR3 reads CALQSTTTTGGIPTDKLTF. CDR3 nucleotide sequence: TGTGCTCTTCAGTCCACAACAACTACTGGGGGGATACCCACAGATAAACTCACCTTT.

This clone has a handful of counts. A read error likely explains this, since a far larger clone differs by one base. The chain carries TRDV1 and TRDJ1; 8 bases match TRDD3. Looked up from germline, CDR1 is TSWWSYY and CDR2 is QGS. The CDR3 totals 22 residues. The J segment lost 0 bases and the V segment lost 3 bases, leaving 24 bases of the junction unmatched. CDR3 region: CALGESGPPLWWGMRNTDKLIF. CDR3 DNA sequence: TGTGCTCTTGGGGAGAGCGGCCCCCCTCTTTGGTGGGGGATGAGGAACACCGATAAACTCATCTTT.

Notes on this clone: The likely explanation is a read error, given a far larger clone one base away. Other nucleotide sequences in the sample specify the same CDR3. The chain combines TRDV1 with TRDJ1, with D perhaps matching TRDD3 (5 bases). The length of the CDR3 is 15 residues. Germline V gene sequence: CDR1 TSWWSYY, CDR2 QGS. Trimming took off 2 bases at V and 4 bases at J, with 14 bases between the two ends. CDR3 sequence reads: CALGESSGDSDKLIF. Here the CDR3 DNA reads TGTGCTCTTGGGGAAAGCTCCGGGGACAGCGATAAACTCATCTTT.

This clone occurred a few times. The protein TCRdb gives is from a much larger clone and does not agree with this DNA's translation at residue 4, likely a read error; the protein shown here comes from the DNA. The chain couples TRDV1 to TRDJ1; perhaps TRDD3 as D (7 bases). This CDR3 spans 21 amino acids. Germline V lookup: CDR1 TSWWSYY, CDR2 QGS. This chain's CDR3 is CALRELVPKRGDRSFPDKLIF. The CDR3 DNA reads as TGTGCTCTTAGGGAATTAGTACCTAAACGAGGGGATAGGTCCTTCCCCGATAAACTCATCTTT.

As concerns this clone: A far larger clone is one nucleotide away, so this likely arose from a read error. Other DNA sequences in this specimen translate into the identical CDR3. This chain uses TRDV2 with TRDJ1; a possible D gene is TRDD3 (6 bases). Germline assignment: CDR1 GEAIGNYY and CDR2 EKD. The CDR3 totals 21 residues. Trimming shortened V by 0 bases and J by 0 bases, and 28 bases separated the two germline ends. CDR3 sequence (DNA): TGTGCCTGTGACACCGTAATTGGGGGGTACGCGAAAAGCCCGTACACCGATAAACTCATCTTT. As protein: CACDTVIGGYAKSPYTDKLIF.

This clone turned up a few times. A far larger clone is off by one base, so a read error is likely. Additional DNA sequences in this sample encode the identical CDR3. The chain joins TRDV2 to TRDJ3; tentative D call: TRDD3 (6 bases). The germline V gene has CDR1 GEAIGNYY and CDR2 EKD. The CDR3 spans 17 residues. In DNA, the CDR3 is TGTGCCTGCGACACCGGGATAAGCTCCTGGGACACCCGACAGATGTTTTTC. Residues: CACDTGISSWDTRQMFF.

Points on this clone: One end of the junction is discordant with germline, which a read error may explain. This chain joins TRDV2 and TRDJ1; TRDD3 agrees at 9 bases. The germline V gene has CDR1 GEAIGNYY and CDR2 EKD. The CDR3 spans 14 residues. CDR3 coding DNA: TGTGCCTGTGATGGGGGGATACCCACCGATAAACTCACCTTT. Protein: CACDGGIPTDKLTF.

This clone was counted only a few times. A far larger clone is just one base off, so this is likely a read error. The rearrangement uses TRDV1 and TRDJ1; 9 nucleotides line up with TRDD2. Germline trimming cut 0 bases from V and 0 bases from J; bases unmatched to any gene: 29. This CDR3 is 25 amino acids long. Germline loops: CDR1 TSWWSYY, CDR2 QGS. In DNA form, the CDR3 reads TGTGCTCTTGGGGAACTAGCGGCCTTCCTACGGGAGCTAGGACTGGGGCGAAGATACACCGATAAACTCATCTTT. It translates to CALGELAAFLRELGLGRRYTDKLIF.

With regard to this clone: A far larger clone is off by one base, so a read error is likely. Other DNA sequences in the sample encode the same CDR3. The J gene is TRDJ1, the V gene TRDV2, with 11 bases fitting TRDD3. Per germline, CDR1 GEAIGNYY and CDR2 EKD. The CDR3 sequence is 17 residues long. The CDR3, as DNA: TGTGCCTGTGACACCCCTGGGGGATACCCTAACACCGATAAGCTCATCTTT. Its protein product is CACDTPGGYPNTDKLIF.

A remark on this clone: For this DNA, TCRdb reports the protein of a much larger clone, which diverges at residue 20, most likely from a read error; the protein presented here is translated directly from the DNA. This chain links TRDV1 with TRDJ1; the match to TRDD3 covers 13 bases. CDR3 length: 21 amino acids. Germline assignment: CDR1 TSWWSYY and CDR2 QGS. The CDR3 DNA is TGTGCTCTTGGGGAACCAAGGGAACCTCTCACTGGGGGATACGCTACCGATAAACTCACCTTT. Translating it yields CALGEPREPLTGGYATDKLTF.

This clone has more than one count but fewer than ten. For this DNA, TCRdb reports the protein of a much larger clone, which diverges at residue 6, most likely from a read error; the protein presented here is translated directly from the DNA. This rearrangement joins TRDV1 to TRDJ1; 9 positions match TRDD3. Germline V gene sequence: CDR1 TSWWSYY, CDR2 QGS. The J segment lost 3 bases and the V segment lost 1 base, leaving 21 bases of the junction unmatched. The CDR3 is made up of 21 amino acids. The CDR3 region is CALGEPEFSLGIRSGSDKLIF. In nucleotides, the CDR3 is TGTGCTCTTGGGGAACCCGAATTTTCCCTGGGGATACGGAGTGGCTCCGATAAACTCATCTTT.

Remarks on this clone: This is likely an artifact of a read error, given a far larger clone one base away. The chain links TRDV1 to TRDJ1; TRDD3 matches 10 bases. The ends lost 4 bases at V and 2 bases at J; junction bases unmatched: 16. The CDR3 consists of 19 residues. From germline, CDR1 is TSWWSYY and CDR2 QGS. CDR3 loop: CALGVDSSWGIRGTDKLIF. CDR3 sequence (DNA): TGTGCTCTTGGGGTAGACTCCTCCTGGGGGATAAGAGGAACCGATAAACTCATCTTT.

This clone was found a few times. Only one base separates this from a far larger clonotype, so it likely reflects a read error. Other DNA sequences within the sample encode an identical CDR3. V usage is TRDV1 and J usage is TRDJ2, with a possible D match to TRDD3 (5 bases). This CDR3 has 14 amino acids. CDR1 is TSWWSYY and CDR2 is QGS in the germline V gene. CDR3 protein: CALGEVGPPTQLFF. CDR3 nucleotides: TGTGCCCTTGGGGAGGTCGGCCCACCAACACAACTCTTCTTT.

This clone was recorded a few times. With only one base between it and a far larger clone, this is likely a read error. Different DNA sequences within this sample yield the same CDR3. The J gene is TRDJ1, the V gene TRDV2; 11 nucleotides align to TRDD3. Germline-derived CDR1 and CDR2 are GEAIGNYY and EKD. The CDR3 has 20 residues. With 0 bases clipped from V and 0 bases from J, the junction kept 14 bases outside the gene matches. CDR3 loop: CACDTVGGGYVNLDTDKLIF. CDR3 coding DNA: TGTGCCTGTGACACCGTTGGTGGGGGATACGTCAATCTGGACACCGATAAACTCATCTTT.

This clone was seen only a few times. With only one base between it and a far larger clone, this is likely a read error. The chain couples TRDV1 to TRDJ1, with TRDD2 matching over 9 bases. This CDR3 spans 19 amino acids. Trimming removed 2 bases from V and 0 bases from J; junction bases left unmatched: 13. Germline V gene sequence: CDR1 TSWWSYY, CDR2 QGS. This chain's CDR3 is CALGESAFLQGGDTDKLIF. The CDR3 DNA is TGTGCTCTTGGGGAATCTGCCTTCCTACAAGGGGGGGACACCGATAAACTCATCTTT.

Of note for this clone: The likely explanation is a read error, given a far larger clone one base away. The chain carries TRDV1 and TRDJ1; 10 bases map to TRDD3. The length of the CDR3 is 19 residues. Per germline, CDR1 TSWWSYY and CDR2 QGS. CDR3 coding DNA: TGTGCTCTTGGGGAAGACTCCTCCTGGGGGATAAGAGGAACCGATAAACTCACCTTT. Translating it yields CALGEDSSWGIRGTDKLTF.

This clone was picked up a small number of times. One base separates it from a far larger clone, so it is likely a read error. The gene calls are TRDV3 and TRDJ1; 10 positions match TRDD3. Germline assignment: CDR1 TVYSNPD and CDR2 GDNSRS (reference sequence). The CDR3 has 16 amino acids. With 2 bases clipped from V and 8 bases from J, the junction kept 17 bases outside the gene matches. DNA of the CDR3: TGTGCCTTTGGAGGAGGCAGTACTGGGGGATTTCGGAAACTCATCTTT. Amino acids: CAFGGGSTGGFRKLIF.

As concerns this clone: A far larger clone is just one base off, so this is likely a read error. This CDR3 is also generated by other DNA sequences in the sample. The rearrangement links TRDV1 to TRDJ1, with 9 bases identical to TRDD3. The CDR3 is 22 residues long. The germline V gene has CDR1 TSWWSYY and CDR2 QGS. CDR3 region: CALGELKLSFSYWGTTTDKLIF. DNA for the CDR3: TGTGCTCTTGGGGAACTTAAGCTTTCCTTCTCGTACTGGGGGACTACCACCGATAAACTCATCTTC.

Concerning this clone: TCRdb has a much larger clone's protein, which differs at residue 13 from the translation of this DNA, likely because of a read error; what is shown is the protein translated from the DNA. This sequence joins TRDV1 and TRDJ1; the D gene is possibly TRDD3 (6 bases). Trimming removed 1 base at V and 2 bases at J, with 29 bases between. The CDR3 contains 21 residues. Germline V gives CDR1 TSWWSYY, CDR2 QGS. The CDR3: CALGEPREPLTGRYATDKLIF. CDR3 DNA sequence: TGTGCTCTTGGGGAACCAAGGGAACCTCTCACTGGGAGATACGCTACCGATAAACTCATCTTT.

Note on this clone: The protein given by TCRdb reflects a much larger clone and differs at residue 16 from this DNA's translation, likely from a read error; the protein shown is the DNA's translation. This CDR3 is CALGELYWYWGTEKKPIF. CDR3 bases: TGTGCTCTTGGGGAACTATACTGGTACTGGGGGACAGAGAAAAAACCCATCTTT. J is TRDJ1 and V is TRDV1; 9 bases match TRDD3. Germline-derived CDR1 and CDR2 are TSWWSYY and QGS. This CDR3 comprises 18 residues.

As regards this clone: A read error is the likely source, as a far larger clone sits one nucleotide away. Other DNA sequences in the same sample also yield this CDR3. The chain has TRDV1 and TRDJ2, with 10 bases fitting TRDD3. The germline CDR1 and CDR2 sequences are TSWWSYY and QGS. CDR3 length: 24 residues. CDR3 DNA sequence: TGTGCTCTTGGGGAAGAGCCTCCTACCGTACTGGGGGATTTTCCGTACACTTTGACAGCGCAACTCTTCTTT. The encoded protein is CALGEEPPTVLGDFPYTLTAQLFF.

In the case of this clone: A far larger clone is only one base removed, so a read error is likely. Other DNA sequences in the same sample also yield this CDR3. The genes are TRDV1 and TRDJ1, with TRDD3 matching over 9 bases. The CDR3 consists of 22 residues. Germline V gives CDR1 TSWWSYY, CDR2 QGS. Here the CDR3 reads CALGELRPQSVLGDLYTDKLIF. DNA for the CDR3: TGCGCTCTTGGGGAACTTAGACCCCAGTCGGTACTGGGGGACCTGTACACCGATAAACTCATCTTT.

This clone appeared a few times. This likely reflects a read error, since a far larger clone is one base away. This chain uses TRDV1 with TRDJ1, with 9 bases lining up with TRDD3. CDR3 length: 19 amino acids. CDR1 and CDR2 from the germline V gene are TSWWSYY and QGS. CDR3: CAPGASTLTGGLYTDKLIF. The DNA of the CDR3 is TGTGCTCCTGGGGCCTCTACGCTTACTGGGGGACTGTACACCGATAAACTCATCTTT.